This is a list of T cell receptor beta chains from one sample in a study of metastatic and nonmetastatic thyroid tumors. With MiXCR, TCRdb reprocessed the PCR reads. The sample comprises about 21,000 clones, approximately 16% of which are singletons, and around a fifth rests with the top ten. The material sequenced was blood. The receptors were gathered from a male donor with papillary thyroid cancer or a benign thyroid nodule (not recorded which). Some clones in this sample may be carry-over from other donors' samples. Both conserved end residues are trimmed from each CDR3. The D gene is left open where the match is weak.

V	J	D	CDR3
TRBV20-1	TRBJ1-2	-	SDSEPNYGYT
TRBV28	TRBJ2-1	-	ASSFREVNEQF
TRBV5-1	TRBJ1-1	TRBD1	ASGDRGRTEAF
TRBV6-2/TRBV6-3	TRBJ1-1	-	ASRVAHTEAF
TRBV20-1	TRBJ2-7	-	SALKDGSYEQY
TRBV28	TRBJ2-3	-	ASSPYRGGGTDTQY
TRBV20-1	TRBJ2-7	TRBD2	SAREVAGNYEQY
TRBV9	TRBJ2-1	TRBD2	ASSVSLSGGIEQF
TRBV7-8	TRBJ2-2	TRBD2	ASIAAGGAANTGELF
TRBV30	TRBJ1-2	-	AWNDRTDGYT
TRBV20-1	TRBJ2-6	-	SARDPAGANVLT
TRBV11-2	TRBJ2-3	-	ASSLAGTDTQY
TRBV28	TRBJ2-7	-	ASSLRGGEGEQY
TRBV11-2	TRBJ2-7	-	ASSPLVRGTYEQY
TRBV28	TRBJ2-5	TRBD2	ASRVAGDQETQY
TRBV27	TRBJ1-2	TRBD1	ASSFRGQADGYT
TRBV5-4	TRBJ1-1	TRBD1	ASNRQGGEAF
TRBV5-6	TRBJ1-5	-	ASSLVGQPQH
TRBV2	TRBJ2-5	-	ASSLGQTETQY
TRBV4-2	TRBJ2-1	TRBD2	ASSRRGGGYNEQF
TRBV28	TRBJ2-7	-	ASSLPGGQGGYEQY
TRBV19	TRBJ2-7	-	ASSNTDRLYEQY
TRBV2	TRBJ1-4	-	ASSQTQAATSTNEKLF
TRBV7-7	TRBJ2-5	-	ASSLGGGGQETQY
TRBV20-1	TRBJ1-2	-	SARDRQALRGYT
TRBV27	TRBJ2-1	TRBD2	ASSMGTSGRHPRNEQF
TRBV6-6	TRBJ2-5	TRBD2	ASSYSVGGQETQY
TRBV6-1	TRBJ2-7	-	ASSKQTGTPIEQY
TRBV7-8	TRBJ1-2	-	ASSLSLTDYGYT
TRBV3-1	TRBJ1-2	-	ASSQESDGFSGYT
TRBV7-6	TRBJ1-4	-	ASSAGMGREKLF
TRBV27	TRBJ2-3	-	ASSSLADSTDTQY
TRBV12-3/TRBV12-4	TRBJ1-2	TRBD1	ASSFGTTGGYGYT
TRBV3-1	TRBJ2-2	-	ASSQGSGGTATGELF
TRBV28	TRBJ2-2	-	ASNRPTGELF
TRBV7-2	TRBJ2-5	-	ASSLVLTGQTQY
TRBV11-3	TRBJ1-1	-	ASTPDLETKEAF
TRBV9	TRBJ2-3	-	ASSRPGTDTQY
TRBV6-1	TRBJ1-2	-	ASRDLYGYT
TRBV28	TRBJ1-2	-	ASRSLGANYGYT
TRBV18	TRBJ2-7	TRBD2	ASSLKGGSGLAGTVEQY
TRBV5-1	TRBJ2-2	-	ASSSDHGELF
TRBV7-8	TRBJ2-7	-	ASSLRWTALYEQY
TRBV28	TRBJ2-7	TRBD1	ASSLSNPAGTGNKY
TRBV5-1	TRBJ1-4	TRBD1	ASSWAGGTEKLF
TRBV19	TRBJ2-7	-	ASSRQAGSYEQY
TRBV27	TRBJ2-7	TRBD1	ASSRSPPGQGDEQY
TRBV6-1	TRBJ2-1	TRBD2	ASSRLAGAPREQF